This T cell receptor beta chain was retrieved from a study of response to subunit inactivated influenza vaccine. Regarding the study as a whole: The authors put forward the suggestion that each seasonal influenza vaccination may bring in only a limited number of new T cells.

CDR1 is DFQATT and CDR2 is SNEGSKA in the germline V gene (reference sequence). The CDR3 sequence is 13 residues long. V gave up 6 bases and J gave up 0 bases, with 9 bases separating them. About this clonotype itself: The antigen remains undetermined.

In TCRdb, the RT-PCR reads were re-called with MiXCR into one record per CDR3 protein. The table lists roughly 670,000 distinct CDR3 sequences, around 15% of them singletons. This rearrangement joins TRBV20-1 to TRBJ2-1, with TRBD1 as a possible D gene (5 bases). The receptor comes from a man aged 50 or older who received an inactivated influenza vaccine. The input for sequencing was PBMCs from blood, taken 14 days before vaccination. The CDR3 DNA reads as TGCAGTGCGGATGACAGCTCCTACAATGAGCAGTTCTTC. Residues: CSADDSSYNEQFF.